One and the same sample provided the 21 T cell receptor beta chains below, sequenced in a study of PD-1 blockade in classical Hodgkin lymphoma. The repertoire was sequenced with immunoSEQ multiplex PCR; TCRdb's copy has only in-frame clones and lacks some. The sample has about 25,000 clones; roughly nine tenths are singletons. The sample's time point: newly diagnosed, previously untreated cHL patient sample. Thawed PBMCs yielded CD4+ T cells through magnetic negative selection. Sequenced sample: CD4+ T cells from blood. Receptors were obtained from a human donor with classical Hodgkin lymphoma.

The sample holds one count of this clone. The chain links TRBV6-6 to TRBJ1-1; no firm D call. The V gene lost 2 bases and the J gene lost 7 bases, with 11 bases spanning the gap. CDR1 and CDR2 from the germline V gene are MNHNY and SVGAGI (reference sequence). There are 13 residues in the CDR3. The CDR3 reads CASSYQEGFEAFF. The CDR3 DNA sequence: TGTGCCAGCAGTTACCAGGAGGGTTTTGAAGCTTTCTTT.

This chain joins TRBV5-3 and TRBJ1-4, with TRBD1 matching 10 bases. Being an ORF, TRBV5-3 has a function that is uncertain. This CDR3 contains 16 residues. V lost 8 bases, J lost 4 bases, and 11 bases stayed unmatched. The CDR3 region is CARRQGAFTDNEKLFF. DNA of the CDR3: TGTGCCAGGAGACAGGGGGCTTTTACGGATAATGAAAAACTGTTTTTT.

The chain is built from TRBV5-6 and TRBJ2-3; 12 bases are shared with TRBD2. The V gene's germline CDR1 is SGHDT and CDR2 YYEEEE. The V segment lost 1 base and the J segment 9 bases; nucleotides outside the gene matches: 18. The CDR3 extends over 19 amino acids. This chain's CDR3 is CASSLRLAGARAPHGTQYF. CDR3 DNA sequence: TGTGCCAGCAGCTTGAGACTAGCGGGGGCCCGCGCACCCCATGGCACGCAGTATTTT.

The CDR3 here is CASSQLTSASTDTQYF. CDR3 bases: TGCGCCAGCAGCCAACTTACTAGCGCAAGCACAGATACGCAGTATTTT. This sequence joins TRBV4-3 and TRBJ2-3, with TRBD2 identical over 7 bases. This CDR3 is built from 16 residues. Germline assignment: CDR1 LGHNA and CDR2 YSLEER. V trimming: 2 bases; J trimming: 0 bases; junction bases outside the gene matches: 5.

This chain links TRBV5-1 with TRBJ2-7; a possible D gene is TRBD2 (5 bases). The CDR3 loop spans 16 amino acids. The germline V and J ends were trimmed by 4 bases and 8 bases, with 25 bases remaining between them. Germline CDR1 reads SGHRS; CDR2 reads YFSETQ. The CDR3 region is CASSAKTRGPFIKQYF. The CDR3 DNA reads TGCGCCAGCAGCGCGAAAACCCGAGGGCCATTTATTAAGCAGTACTTC.

This clone was seen once. V and J are TRBV19 and TRBJ2-3; D is possibly TRBD1 or TRBD2 (6 bases each). Germline loops: CDR1 LNHDA, CDR2 SQIVND (reference sequence). V was cut by 7 bases and J by 6 bases, with 17 bases left in between. This CDR3 has 14 residues. The CDR3 region has the DNA TGTGCCAGTACCAACAGAGGGGGGAGTGATACGCAGTATTTT. It translates to CASTNRGGSDTQYF.

CDR3 DNA sequence: TGTGCCAGCCAAAAGGAGACACTTCGCCGGGGGGCCTACGAGCAGTACTTC. Translating it yields CASQKETLRRGAYEQYF. This chain joins TRBV27 and TRBJ2-7; the match to TRBD2 covers 7 bases. This CDR3 comprises 17 residues. In germline, CDR1 is MNHEY, CDR2 SMNVEV (reference sequence). Trimming removed 8 bases from V and 2 bases from J; junction bases left unmatched: 18.

V is TRBV29-1 and J is TRBJ1-1; TRBD1 is a possible D gene (5 bases). V lost 4 bases to trimming and J lost 4 bases, with 13 bases between them. The CDR3 consists of 13 residues. Germline V gene data show CDR1 as SQVTM and CDR2 as ANQGSEA. CDR3 coding DNA: TGCAGCGTTGTGGGGGGATCGGGCACTGAAGCTTTCTTT. Protein: CSVVGGSGTEAFF.

This clone was counted once. The V gene is TRBV7-9, the J gene TRBJ1-2; the match to TRBD1 covers 7 bases. V lost 4 bases, J lost 2 bases, and 16 bases stayed unmatched. This CDR3 contains 18 residues. Germline CDR1 and CDR2: SEHNR and FQNEAQ (reference sequence). The CDR3 DNA sequence: TGTGCCAGCAGCTCGTTTCTATCGATGCCGGGACAGAACTATGGCTACACCTTC. Its protein product is CASSSFLSMPGQNYGYTF. The full variable domain, completed using reference TRBV7-9 and TRBJ1-2, is DTGVSQNPRHKITKRGQNVTFRCDPISEHNRLYWYRQTLGQGPEFLTYFQNEAQLEKSRLLSDRFSAERPKGSFSTLEIQRTEQGDSAMYLCASSSFLSMPGQNYGYTFGSGTRLTVV.

The chain recombines TRBV28 with TRBJ2-5; D is unresolved. The tail of the sequence fits TRBJ2-7 better, so the J call may be wrong. CDR1 MDHEN and CDR2 SYDVKM come from the germline V gene. This CDR3 contains 12 residues. Written as DNA, the CDR3 is TGTGCCAGCAGTTTTTGGGTGTACGAGCAGTACTTC. This translates into CASSFWVYEQYF.

The V gene is TRBV19, the J gene TRBJ2-1; D is unresolved. Looked up from germline, CDR1 is LNHDA and CDR2 is SQIVND (reference sequence). The CDR3 sequence is 16 residues long. The ends were cut back, 3 bases at V and 5 bases at J, with 17 bases in the middle. The CDR3 sequence is CASSMGSTFSHNEQFF. CDR3 nucleotide sequence: TGTGCCAGTAGTATGGGGTCAACTTTTAGCCACAATGAGCAGTTCTTC.

The chain couples TRBV25-1 to TRBJ2-1, with D hard to call. Germline V gene sequence: CDR1 MGHDK, CDR2 SYGVNS. The V end lost 4 bases, the J end lost 0 bases, and 16 bases lay between the germline ends. CDR3 length equals 17 residues. The CDR3 here is CASSVPDLPSSYNEQFF. DNA of the CDR3: TGTGCCAGCAGTGTTCCGGACCTCCCGAGCTCCTACAATGAGCAGTTCTTC.

The chain is built from TRBV29-1 and TRBJ2-3; TRBD2 is a possible D gene (5 bases). The germline V gene encodes CDR1 SQVTM and CDR2 ANQGSEA. Trimming left V 4 bases short and J 8 bases short, with 28 bases between. CDR3 size: 17 residues. CDR3 residues: CSVGSPVLIGEGGTQYF. In DNA form, the CDR3 reads TGCAGCGTTGGCTCCCCCGTTTTGATTGGCGAAGGAGGTACGCAGTATTTT.

The rearrangement joins TRBV11-3 to TRBJ2-2; no reliable D call. V lost 4 bases and J 2 bases, leaving 8 bases between the germline ends. Germline lookup yields CDR1 SGHNT and CDR2 YENEEA. The CDR3 runs 14 residues. This CDR3 is CASSSYLNTGELFF. The CDR3 DNA follows: TGTGCCAGCAGCTCTTACCTAAACACCGGGGAGCTGTTTTTT. Full variable domain (remainder filled in from reference TRBV11-3 and TRBJ2-2): EAGVVQSPRYKIIEKKQPVAFWCNPISGHNTLYWYLQNLGQGPELLIRYENEEAVDDSQLPKDRFSAERLKGVDSTLKIQPAELGDSAVYLCASSSYLNTGELFFGEGSRLTVL.

In its sample, this clone was seen once. The chain joins TRBV6-4 to TRBJ2-3; TRBD2 aligns across 13 bases. The CDR3 spans 17 residues. The trim removed 3 bases at V and 3 bases at J, leaving 6 bases unmatched. Germline CDR1 and CDR2: MRHNA and SNTAGT. The CDR3 region has the DNA TGTGCCAGCAGTGAAGGACTAGCGGGGGTTAGTACAGATACGCAGTATTTT. Encoded protein: CASSEGLAGVSTDTQYF.

The chain joins TRBV4-2 to TRBJ1-4; D possibly corresponds to TRBD1 (5 bases). This CDR3 region has 15 residues. V lost 1 base to trimming and J lost 2 bases, with 8 bases between them. Germline CDR1 LGHNA, CDR2 YNFKEQ. The CDR3 here is CASSQAGGTNEKLFF. The CDR3 DNA is TGTGCCAGCAGCCAAGCCGGGGGTACTAATGAAAAACTGTTTTTT.

This chain joins TRBV14 and TRBJ2-7, with 11 bases aligning to TRBD2. This CDR3 spans 15 amino acids. CDR1 is SGHDN and CDR2 is FVKESK in the germline V gene. With 4 bases clipped from V and 7 bases from J, the junction kept 9 bases outside the gene matches. For the CDR3, the DNA is TGTGCCAGCAGCCCGTTAGCGGGGGGGCCTCGGGAGCAGTACTTC. Translating gives CASSPLAGGPREQYF.

The gene calls are TRBV4-1 and TRBJ1-5; no firm D call. CDR1 MGHRA and CDR2 YSYEKL come from the germline V gene. V lost 0 bases to trimming and J lost 1 base, with 13 bases between them. The CDR3 is made up of 17 amino acids. Written as DNA, the CDR3 is TGCGCCAGCAGCCAAGAGTTTGGTTCGGCGAGCAATCAGCCCCAGCATTTT. Its translation: CASSQEFGSASNQPQHF.

V is TRBV6-5 and J is TRBJ2-7; the D gene is possibly TRBD1 (6 bases). This CDR3 has 14 residues. Germline assignment: CDR1 MNHEY and CDR2 SVGAGI. Trimming shortened V by 2 bases and J by 3 bases, and 11 bases separated the two germline ends. Here the CDR3 DNA reads TGTGCCAGCAGTTACGGACAGTCATACTACGAGCAGTACTTC. Residues: CASSYGQSYYEQYF.

The V call is TRBV19, the J call TRBJ2-2, with D perhaps matching TRBD2 (6 bases). This CDR3 is 15 amino acids long. Germline CDR1 is LNHDA and CDR2 is SQIVND (reference sequence). V lost 3 bases, J lost 2 bases, and 10 bases lay in between. CDR3 protein: CASSMSGRNTGELFF. CDR3 DNA: TGTGCCAGTAGTATGAGCGGGCGTAACACCGGGGAGCTGTTTTTT.

The rearrangement joins TRBV6-1 to TRBJ2-1, with 10 positions matching TRBD1. Germline CDR1 MNHNS, CDR2 SASEGT. There are 16 residues in the CDR3. V lost 4 bases, J lost 1 base, and 4 bases stayed unmatched. Written as DNA, the CDR3 is TGTGCCAGCAGTGCGAGACAGGGGGCATCCTACAATGAGCAGTTCTTC. Its translation is CASSARQGASYNEQFF.